These 22 T cell receptor beta chains share one sample of origin, sequenced in a study of T cell repertoires in aging, cancer and after chemotherapy. Rearranged V-D-J TRB sequences were amplified with a mixed TRB-A/B primer pool. One entry per CDR3 protein results from TCRdb running MiXCR on the multiplex PCR reads. This sample has roughly 10,000 distinct CDR3 sequences, with 25% found just once. Peripheral blood genomic DNA, not sorted cells or RNA, was the template. The sequencing sample was made of blood. Every receptor here comes from a human donor in good health.

This clonotype occurred a few times. The gene calls are TRBV6-6 and TRBJ2-7; D is uncertain. Germline CDR1 MNHNY, CDR2 SVGAGI (reference sequence). The CDR3 contains 13 residues. Trimming removed 3 bases from V and 2 bases from J, with 8 bases in between. In DNA form, the CDR3 reads TGTGCCAGCAGTTATACAGAGACCTACGAGCAGTACTTC. Residues: CASSYTETYEQYF.

This clonotype occurred a few times. The rearrangement links TRBV12-3 or TRBV12-4 to TRBJ1-1; TRBD1 might be the D (5 bases). V lost 3 bases to trimming and J lost 0 bases, with 11 bases between them. The CDR3 contains 15 residues. In DNA, the CDR3 is TGTGCCAGCAGTTTTCAGGGACCGTTGAACACTGAAGCTTTCTTT. This codes for CASSFQGPLNTEAFF.

The chain combines TRBV5-4 with TRBJ2-2, with a tentative D call TRBD1 (7 bases). The germline CDR1 and CDR2 sequences are SGHNT and YYREEE (reference sequence). The CDR3 sequence is 17 residues long. V lost 4 bases and J lost 5, with 21 bases in between. The CDR3 reads CASSRWQGGVQTGELFF. The CDR3 DNA follows: TGTGCCAGCAGCCGGTGGCAGGGGGGAGTACAGACCGGGGAGCTGTTTTTT.

The V gene is TRBV4-1, the J gene TRBJ2-7; D is unresolved. V dropped 1 base and J dropped 1 base, with 17 bases sitting between them. The CDR3 length is 17 residues. The V gene's germline CDR1 is MGHRA and CDR2 YSYEKL. CDR3 nucleotide sequence: TGCGCCAGCAGCCAAGTCGACATGGGGTTTTTGTCCTACGAGCAGTACTTC. Its translation: CASSQVDMGFLSYEQYF.

This clonotype was recorded a few times. This chain uses TRBV5-5 with TRBJ1-2; 8 bases fit TRBD1. V was pared by 0 bases and J by 5 bases, with 0 bases of the junction left unmatched. Germline values: CDR1 SGHKS, CDR2 YYEKEE (reference sequence). The CDR3 spans 13 residues. The CDR3 reads CASSLDRGYGYTF. The CDR3 DNA sequence: TGTGCCAGCAGCTTGGACAGGGGGTATGGCTACACCTTC.

In its sample, this clonotype was seen once. A read error is possible here, since a much larger clone lies one base away. V gene TRBV30 combines with J gene TRBJ1-4, with 9 bases matching TRBD1. The germline V gene encodes CDR1 GTSNPN and CDR2 SVGIG (reference sequence). This CDR3 has 17 amino acids. The CDR3 bases are TGTGCCTTGAGTGTACCGACAGGGGGAACAACTAATGAAAAACTGTTTTTT. Translation: CALSVPTGGTTNEKLFF. Combining the CDR3 with reference TRBV30 and TRBJ1-4 gives the whole variable domain SQTIHQWPATLVQPVGSPLSLECTVEGTSNPNLYWYRQAAGRGLQLLFYSVGIGQISSEVPQNLSASRPQDRQFILSSKKLLLSDSGFYLCALSVPTGGTTNEKLFFGSGTQLSVL.

Within the sample, this clonotype is medium-sized (0.01 to 0.1%). The gene calls are TRBV19 and TRBJ2-1; 7 nucleotides line up with TRBD1. The V and J ends lost 4 bases and 1 base, in that order; junction bases with no gene match: 4. CDR1 is LNHDA and CDR2 is SQIVND in the germline V gene (reference sequence). This CDR3 has 15 amino acids. The CDR3 sequence: CASSRQGKSYNEQFF. The DNA of the CDR3 is TGTGCCAGTAGTAGACAGGGTAAATCCTACAATGAGCAGTTCTTC.

J is TRBJ2-7 and V is TRBV5-4; 9 bases align to TRBD1. CDR1 and CDR2 from the germline V gene are SGHNT and YYREEE (reference sequence). The CDR3 covers 15 residues. Trimming took 4 bases from V and 3 from J; bases not matched to a gene: 8. The CDR3 coding sequence is TGTGCCAGCAGCATTCTTGGACAGGGGCTCTACGAGCAGTACTTC. Translation: CASSILGQGLYEQYF.

This clonotype is medium-sized (0.01 to 0.1%) by share. The genes are TRBV6-5 and TRBJ2-7; TRBD2 matches at 12 bases. V shed 6 bases, J shed 3 bases, and the junction held 9 bases outside the gene matches. The CDR3 is 16 residues long. Germline lookup yields CDR1 MNHEY and CDR2 SVGAGI. CDR3: CASRAHAGLAGYEQYF. CDR3 in DNA: TGTGCCAGCAGGGCCCATGCGGGACTAGCGGGCTACGAGCAGTACTTC.

This clonotype qualifies as medium-sized. The chain links TRBV27 to TRBJ2-7; 8 bases map to TRBD2. Looked up from germline, CDR1 is MNHEY and CDR2 is SMNVEV (reference sequence). The CDR3 loop spans 14 amino acids. V was clipped by 2 bases and J by 4 bases; unmatched bases: 4. The CDR3 coding sequence is TGTGCCAGCAGTTTACGGGAGGGCCTTTACGAGCAGTACTTC. Translation: CASSLREGLYEQYF.

In its sample, this clonotype ranks as medium-sized. The chain recombines TRBV7-9 with TRBJ1-2; 8 bases map to TRBD1. The CDR3 consists of 18 residues. CDR1 and CDR2 (germline): SEHNR, FQNEAQ (reference sequence). Losses at the gene ends were 5 bases for V and 5 bases for J; bases not matched to a gene: 19. The CDR3 region is CASSRPQVRPGQGYGYTF. CDR3 coding DNA: TGTGCCAGCAGCCGACCGCAGGTACGCCCCGGACAGGGATATGGCTACACCTTC. The full variable domain, with the rest looked up from reference TRBV7-9 and TRBJ1-2, is DTGVSQNPRHKITKRGQNVTFRCDPISEHNRLYWYRQTLGQGPEFLTYFQNEAQLEKSRLLSDRFSAERPKGSFSTLEIQRTEQGDSAMYLCASSRPQVRPGQGYGYTFGSGTRLTVV.

In its sample, this clonotype ranks as medium-sized (0.01 to 0.1%). The V gene is TRBV6-5, the J gene TRBJ2-7; 7 bases fit TRBD1. CDR1 MNHEY and CDR2 SVGAGI come from the germline V gene. The CDR3 loop spans 14 amino acids. The trim removed 6 bases at V and 2 bases at J, leaving 7 bases unmatched. The CDR3 reads CASSLGTATYEQYF. The CDR3 DNA reads TGTGCCAGCAGCCTCGGGACAGCAACCTACGAGCAGTACTTC.

This clonotype was detected only a few times. The chain is built from TRBV27 and TRBJ2-7, with D possibly being TRBD2 (6 bases). CDR3 length equals 13 residues. Per the germline V gene, CDR1 is MNHEY and CDR2 is SMNVEV (reference sequence). With 2 bases removed from V and 6 bases from J, the gap between germline ends came to 11 bases. As DNA, the CDR3 is TGTGCCAGCAGTTTAAAACTAGCTGGCGAGCAGTACTTC. Amino acid sequence: CASSLKLAGEQYF.

A remark on this clonotype: Just one base apart from a much larger clone, this may be a read error. This CDR3 reads CASRPEGIDGYTF. The CDR3 region has the DNA TGTGCCAGCAGGCCGGAAGGGATCGATGGCTACACCTTC. The chain joins TRBV5-6 to TRBJ1-2; D remains unclear. The CDR3 has 13 amino acids. Trimming pared 5 bases from V and 6 bases from J, leaving 14 bases between. Germline V gene sequence: CDR1 SGHDT, CDR2 YYEEEE.

The rearrangement links TRBV25-1 to TRBJ2-5; 10 bases agree with TRBD2. The CDR3 sequence is 14 residues long. The germline gives CDR1 MGHDK, CDR2 SYGVNS. Trimming cost V 8 bases and J 1 base; bases outside gene matches: 4. The CDR3 region is CASGSSGSQETQYF. The CDR3 coding sequence is TGTGCCAGCGGATCTAGCGGGAGCCAAGAGACCCAGTACTTC.

This rearrangement joins TRBV7-9 to TRBJ2-5, with D hard to call. This CDR3 spans 13 amino acids. Germline lookup yields CDR1 SEHNR and CDR2 FQNEAQ (reference sequence). Trimming pared 3 bases from V and 4 bases from J, leaving 9 bases between. The CDR3 loop reads CASSFGWGETQYF. The CDR3 bases are TGTGCCAGCAGCTTCGGGTGGGGAGAGACCCAGTACTTC.

The chain employs TRBV5-6 and TRBJ1-2; D not certain. V was clipped by 2 bases and J by 7 bases, with 9 bases between them. Germline V gene data show CDR1 as SGHDT and CDR2 as YYEEEE. This CDR3 contains 12 residues. CDR3 sequence: CASSFSGAGYTF. The CDR3, as DNA: TGTGCCAGCAGCTTCTCAGGAGCTGGCTACACCTTC.

By share of the sample, this clonotype is medium-sized. CDR3: CASSEVTGSAGELFF. CDR3 bases: TGTGCCAGCAGTGAAGTGACAGGTAGCGCCGGGGAGCTGTTTTTT. The chain recombines TRBV6-1 with TRBJ2-2; TRBD1 might be the D (6 bases). The CDR3 is 15 amino acids. Germline V gives CDR1 MNHNS, CDR2 SASEGT. Trimming removed 1 base at V and 6 bases at J, with 12 bases between.

V is TRBV11-2 and J is TRBJ2-7, with a tentative D call TRBD2 (5 bases). The CDR3 extends over 14 amino acids. The V end lost 3 bases, the J end lost 2 bases, and 11 bases lay between the germline ends. Germline CDR1 reads SGHAT; CDR2 reads FQNNGV. CDR3 in DNA: TGTGCCAGCAGCTTCCAGCGGAGACCCTACGAGCAGTACTTC. This translates into CASSFQRRPYEQYF.

J is TRBJ1-3 and V is TRBV5-1; maybe TRBD1 (6 bases). CDR1 and CDR2 (germline): SGHRS, YFSETQ. Trimming removed 0 bases at V and 0 bases at J, with 10 bases between. CDR3 length: 16 residues. The CDR3 DNA reads as TGCGCCAGCAGCTTGGAGGGGGTCAACTCTGGAAACACCATATATTTT. Amino acids: CASSLEGVNSGNTIYF.

V gene TRBV29-1 combines with J gene TRBJ2-3; the match to TRBD1 covers 9 bases. This CDR3 has 16 residues. V lost 6 bases to trimming and J lost 8 bases; unmatched junction nucleotides: 18. Germline V gene sequence: CDR1 SQVTM, CDR2 ANQGSEA. CDR3: CSVATHQGQGIRTQYF. The CDR3 DNA reads TGCAGCGTAGCAACCCACCAGGGACAGGGTATTCGTACGCAGTATTTT.

The CDR3 region has the DNA TGCGCCAGCAGCTTGGCCGGACGAAGGGAGGAGACCCAGTACTTC. Protein sequence: CASSLAGRREETQYF. V usage is TRBV5-1 and J usage is TRBJ2-5; a weak D match, TRBD2 (5 bases). From germline, CDR1 is SGHRS and CDR2 YFSETQ. V was trimmed by 0 bases and J by 5 bases, leaving 14 bases between them. The CDR3 spans 15 residues.